This T cell receptor (beta chain) was recorded in a study of shared clonotypes between healthy human individuals. In regard to this clone: The antigen is undetermined.

Here immunoSEQ multiplex PCR was the method, and the copy in TCRdb shows in-frame clones only, minus some. Counted here are about 2 million clones, over 85% occurring once; the ten biggest clones make up 1% to 1.3%. Whole-study results and caveats: The represented genetic and exposure-history diversity was limited by the small number of donors.

Naivety among CD8 cells was defined by CD45RO negativity and positive CCR7 selection, thereby excluding terminally differentiated effector memory CD45RA+ cells. The CDR3 loop spans 11 amino acids. Germline V gene data show CDR1 as DFQATT and CDR2 as SNEGSKA (reference sequence). Trimming cost V 5 bases and J 4 bases, with 9 bases left between them. V and J are TRBV20-1 and TRBJ2-7; no clear D gene. The sequence derives from a man aged 18 to 29 in good health. Specimen: naive CD8+ T cells sorted from blood. The CDR3 here is CSASTLYEQYF. The CDR3 region has the DNA TGCAGTGCTTCCACTCTATACGAGCAGTACTTC.